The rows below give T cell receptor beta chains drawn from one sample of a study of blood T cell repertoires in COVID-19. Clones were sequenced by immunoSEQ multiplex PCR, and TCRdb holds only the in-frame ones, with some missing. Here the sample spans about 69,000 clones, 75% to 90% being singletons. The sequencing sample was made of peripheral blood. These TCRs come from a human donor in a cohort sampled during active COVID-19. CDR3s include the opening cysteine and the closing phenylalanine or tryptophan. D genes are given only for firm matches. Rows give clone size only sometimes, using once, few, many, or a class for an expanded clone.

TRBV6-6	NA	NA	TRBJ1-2	TGTGCCAGCAGTTACCCCACAGGGTACTATGGCTACACCTTC	CASSYPTGYYGYTF
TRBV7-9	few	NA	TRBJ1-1	TGTGCCAGCAGCTTAGGCCAGGGGCTTATGACTGAAGCTTTCTTT	CASSLGQGLMTEAFF
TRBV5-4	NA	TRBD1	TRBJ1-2	TGTGCCAGCACTCCGACAGGGTCCTCTAACTATGGCTACACCTTC	CASTPTGSSNYGYTF
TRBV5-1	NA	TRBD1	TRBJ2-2	TGCGCCAGCAGGGCGGACAGGGGGTTGATAATAACCACCGGGGAGCTGTTTTTT	CASRADRGLIITTGELFF
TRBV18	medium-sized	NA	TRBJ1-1	TGTGCCAGCTCACCAACGAGTCAGGGAAACACTGAAGCTTTCTTT	CASSPTSQGNTEAFF
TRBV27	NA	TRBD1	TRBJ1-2	TGTGCCAGCAGTCCCCTCCAGGGGGCGGGGGGCTACACCTTC	CASSPLQGAGGYTF
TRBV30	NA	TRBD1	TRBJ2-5	TGTGCCTGGAACCTATTCCGACAGGGGCAAGAGACCCAGTACTTC	CAWNLFRQGQETQYF
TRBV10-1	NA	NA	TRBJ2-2	TGCGCCAGCAGTGAAACAGGGCGTACCGGGGAGCTGTTTTTT	CASSETGRTGELFF
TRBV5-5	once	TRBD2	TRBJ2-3	TGTGCCAGCAGCGGACAACCAGTAGCGGGATATCATAGCACAGATACGCAGTATTTT	CASSGQPVAGYHSTDTQYF
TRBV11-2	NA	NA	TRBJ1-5	TGTGCCAGCAGCCCGCCGGACAGCGGAAATCAGCCCCAGCATTTT	CASSPPDSGNQPQHF
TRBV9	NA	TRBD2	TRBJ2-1	TGTGCCAGCAGCGAGGGACTAGCCAGTGAGCAGTTCTTC	CASSEGLASEQFF
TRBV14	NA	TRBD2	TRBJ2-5	TGTGCCAGCAGCCCCGTCGGAGCGGGCGGGGGGACCCAGTACTTC	CASSPVGAGGGTQYF
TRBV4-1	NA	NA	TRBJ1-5	TGCGCCAGCAGCCAAGTAGGCGGGGGCAATCAGCCCCAGCATTTT	CASSQVGGGNQPQHF
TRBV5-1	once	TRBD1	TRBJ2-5	TGCGCCAGCAGCCCCGAGGCAGGGGGTCAAGAGACCCAGTACTTC	CASSPEAGGQETQYF
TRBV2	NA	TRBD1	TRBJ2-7	TGTGCCAGCAGTGCGGGACAGGGGTTCGAGCAGTACTTC	CASSAGQGFEQYF
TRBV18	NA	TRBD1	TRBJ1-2	TGTGCCAGCTCAAAAGAACAGGGGGTAAGCGGCTACACCTTC	CASSKEQGVSGYTF
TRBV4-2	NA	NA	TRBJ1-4	TGTGCCAGCAGCCACTCCGCCGGACAGAGCGGCTCCCCAAAACTGTTTTTT	CASSHSAGQSGSPKLFF
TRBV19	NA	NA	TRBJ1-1	TGTGCCAGTATTCTTATAGGTGGGACTCCAGGCGGCACTGAAGCTTTCTTT	CASILIGGTPGGTEAFF
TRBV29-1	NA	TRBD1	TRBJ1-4	TGCAGCGGTGGACAGGGAGGTGGAGCAACTAATGAAAAACTGTTTTTT	CSGGQGGGATNEKLFF
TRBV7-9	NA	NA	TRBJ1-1	TGTGCCAGCACAATCGGTAGGGGGGGTGCTTTCTTT	CASTIGRGGAFF
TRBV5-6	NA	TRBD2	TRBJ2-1	TGTGCCAGCAGCTTGGATCTAGCGGGGGGTTGGAGCTCCTACAATGAGCAGTTCTTC	CASSLDLAGGWSSYNEQFF
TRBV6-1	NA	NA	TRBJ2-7	TGTGCCAGCAGTGAAATGCGCTACGAGCAGTACTTC	CASSEMRYEQYF
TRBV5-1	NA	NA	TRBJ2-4	TGCGCCAGCAGCTTGGTTTTGCAGATAGCCAAAAACATTCAGTACTTC	CASSLVLQIAKNIQYF
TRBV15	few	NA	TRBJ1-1	TGTGCCACCAGCAGAGATTACCAGGGTGACACTGAAGCTTTCTTT	CATSRDYQGDTEAFF
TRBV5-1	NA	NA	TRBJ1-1	TGCGCCAGCAAGGGACACCGCCCTGGGAACACTGAAGCTTTCTTT	CASKGHRPGNTEAFF
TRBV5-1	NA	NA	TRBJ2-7	TGCGCCAGCCAGAGGGACACCTACTACGAGCAGTACTTC	CASQRDTYYEQYF
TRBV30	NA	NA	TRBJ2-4	TGTGCCACCCGGGTCCTATTAGCCAAAAACATTCAGTACTTC	CATRVLLAKNIQYF
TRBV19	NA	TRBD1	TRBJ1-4	TGTGCCAGTAGTCGGGACAGGATAAATGAAAAACTGTTTTTT	CASSRDRINEKLFF
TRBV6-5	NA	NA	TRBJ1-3	TGTGCCAGCAGTTACTCGGGGCCCGGACCTGGAAACACCATATATTTT	CASSYSGPGPGNTIYF
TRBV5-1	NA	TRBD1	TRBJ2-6	TGCGCCAGCAGCTTGGGTGGACAGGGCTCTGGGGCCAACGTCCTGACTTTC	CASSLGGQGSGANVLTF
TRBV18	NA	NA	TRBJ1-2	TGTGCCAGCTCCCCTGGGGCGGAGGGCTATGGCTACACCTTC	CASSPGAEGYGYTF
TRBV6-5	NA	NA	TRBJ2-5	TGTGCCAGCGGGACGGGGGAAGAGACCCAGTACTTC	CASGTGEETQYF